A single TCR beta chain is shown here with its context. The germline CDR1 and CDR2 sequences are SGHRS and YFSETQ. The CDR3 spans 13 residues. With 2 bases removed from V and 5 bases from J, the gap between germline ends came to 10 bases. This entry belongs to a study of shared clonotypes between healthy human individuals. TCRdb's table, derived via immunoSEQ multiplex PCR, lists solely in-frame clones and lacks some. The table records about 1.5 million clones, around 97% of them present only once. The V and J genes are TRBV5-1 and TRBJ2-5; the D call may be TRBD1 or TRBD2 (5 bases each). This TCR was sampled from a young man in good health. The specimen sequenced was naive CD4+ T cells sorted from blood. The subset: CD45RA+ positively selected. The CDR3 DNA reads as TGCGCCAGCAGCTTCATCGAGGGGGAGACCCAGTACTTC. Protein product: CASSFIEGETQYF. The variable domain in full, completed from reference TRBV5-1 and TRBJ2-5, reads KAGVTQTPRYLIKTRGQQVTLSCSPISGHRSVSWYQQTPGQGLQFLFEYFSETQRNKGNFPGRFSGRQFSNSRSEMNVSTLELGDSALYLCASSFIEGETQYFGPGTRLLVL.